Detailed here is one T cell receptor beta chain. Its matching antigen is unknown. The data were obtained in a study of shared clonotypes between healthy human individuals. Regarding the study as a whole: Incompleteness in sorted-subset sequencing, despite large depth, was shown by rarefaction.

The CDR3 runs to 16 residues. Germline V lookup: CDR1 LNHNV, CDR2 YYDKDF (reference sequence). The ends lost 3 bases at V and 5 bases at J; junction bases unmatched: 6. Tens of thousands of T cell genomes (about 210 ng DNA) went into each sorted-subset replicate. Clones were read by immunoSEQ multiplex PCR, and TCRdb kept only the in-frame ones, dropping some. The data contain over 850,000 clones, about 84% of them singletons. This receptor was obtained from a man aged 18 to 35 in good health. Some clones in this sample may be carry-over from other donors' samples. The chain combines TRBV15 with TRBJ2-2; 10 nucleotides match TRBD2. Input material: memory CD4+ T cells from PBMCs. Subset defined: CD45RA-negative fraction. The CDR3 here is CATSRASGRVTGELFF. The CDR3 nucleotides are TGTGCCACCAGCAGGGCAAGCGGGAGGGTTACCGGGGAGCTGTTTTTT.